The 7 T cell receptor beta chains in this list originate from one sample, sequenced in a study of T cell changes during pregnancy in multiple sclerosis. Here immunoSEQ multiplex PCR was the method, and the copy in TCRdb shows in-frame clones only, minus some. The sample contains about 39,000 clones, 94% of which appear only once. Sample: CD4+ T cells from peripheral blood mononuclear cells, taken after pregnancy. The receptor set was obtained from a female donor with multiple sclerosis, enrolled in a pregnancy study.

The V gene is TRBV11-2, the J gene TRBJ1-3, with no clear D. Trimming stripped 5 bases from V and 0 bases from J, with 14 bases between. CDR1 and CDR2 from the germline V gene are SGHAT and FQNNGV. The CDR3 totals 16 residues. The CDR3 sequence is CASSPGLLASGNTIYF. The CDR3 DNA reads TGTGCCAGCAGCCCCGGACTTCTTGCCTCTGGAAACACCATATATTTT.

This CDR3 is CASSTSGGGETQYF. In DNA form, the CDR3 reads TGTGCCAGCAGCACCAGCGGGGGCGGGGAGACCCAGTACTTC. This chain joins TRBV7-2 and TRBJ2-5, with 8 positions matching TRBD2. The length of the CDR3 is 14 residues. V trimming: 5 bases; J trimming: 5 bases; junction bases outside the gene matches: 7. Per the germline V gene, CDR1 is SGHTA and CDR2 is FQGNSA.

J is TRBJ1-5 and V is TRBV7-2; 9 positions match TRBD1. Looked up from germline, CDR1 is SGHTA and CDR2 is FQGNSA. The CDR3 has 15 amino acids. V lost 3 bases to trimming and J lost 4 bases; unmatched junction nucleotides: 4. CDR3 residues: CASSFWGQGNQPQHF. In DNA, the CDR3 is TGTGCCAGCAGCTTTTGGGGACAGGGAAATCAGCCCCAGCATTTT.

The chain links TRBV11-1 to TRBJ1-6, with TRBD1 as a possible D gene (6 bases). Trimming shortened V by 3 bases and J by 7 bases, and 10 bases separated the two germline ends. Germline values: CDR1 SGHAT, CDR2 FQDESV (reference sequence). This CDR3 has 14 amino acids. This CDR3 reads CASSFGQGNSPLHF. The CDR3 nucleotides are TGTGCCAGCAGCTTCGGGCAGGGGAATTCACCCCTCCACTTT.

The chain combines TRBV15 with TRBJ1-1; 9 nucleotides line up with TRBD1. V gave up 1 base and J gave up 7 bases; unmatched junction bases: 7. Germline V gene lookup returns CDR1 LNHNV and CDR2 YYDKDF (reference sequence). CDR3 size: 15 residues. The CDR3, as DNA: TGTGCCACCAGCAGAGTCGGACAGGGGCTACTTGAAGCTTTCTTT. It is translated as CATSRVGQGLLEAFF.

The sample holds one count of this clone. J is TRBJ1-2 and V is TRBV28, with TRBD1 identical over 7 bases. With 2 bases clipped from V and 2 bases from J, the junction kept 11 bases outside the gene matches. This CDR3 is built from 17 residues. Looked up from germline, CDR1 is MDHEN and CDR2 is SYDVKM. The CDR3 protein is CASSLSQGVGGNYGYTF. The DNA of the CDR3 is TGTGCCAGCAGTTTAAGCCAGGGGGTCGGAGGGAACTATGGCTACACCTTC.

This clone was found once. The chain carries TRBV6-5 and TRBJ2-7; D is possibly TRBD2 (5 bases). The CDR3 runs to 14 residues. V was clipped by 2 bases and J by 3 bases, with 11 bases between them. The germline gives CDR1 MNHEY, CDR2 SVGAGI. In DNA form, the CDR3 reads TGTGCCAGCAGTTACGGACTGCTAAACTACGAGCAGTACTTC. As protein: CASSYGLLNYEQYF.